This TCR beta chain was obtained from a study of CD8 T cells in Susac syndrome. The T cells that were sequenced for TCR beta were CD8+ and CD4+ cells from blood. Reverse transcription of 0.5 to 1 ug RNA was performed with random hexamers. TCRdb itself ran the immunoSEQ multiplex PCR reads through MiXCR, one entry per CDR3 protein. In the table there are approximately 200,000 distinct CDR3 sequences, approximately 95% of which are singletons. This receptor was taken from a human donor with multiple sclerosis. Specimen: CD4+ T cells from PBMCs.

The CDR3 loop reads CASSLGQPNTGELFF. CDR3 coding DNA: TGTGCCAGCAGTTTGGGACAGCCGAACACCGGGGAGCTGTTTTTT. The chain links TRBV12-3 or TRBV12-4 to TRBJ2-2, with TRBD1 matching 7 bases. The J segment lost 0 bases and the V segment lost 3 bases, leaving 1 base of the junction unmatched. The CDR3 runs 15 residues.